The 5 T cell receptor beta chains reported below all come from one sample, sequenced in a study of human T cells and chemical hapten exposure. The time point was: patch test 1, 2 weeks after DPC sensitization. The sample's treatment: therapeutic diphenylcyclopropenone sensitization with weekly scalp DPC. MiXCR, applied by TCRdb to the RACE reads, yields one record per CDR3 protein. The data contain approximately 400,000 distinct CDR3 sequences, nearly 5% of them singletons. The sequencing here drew on whole blood, taken in connection with sensitization to the hapten diphenylcyclopropenone (DPC). The receptors shown here come from a woman between 45 and 65 years old with alopecia areata. Some clones in this sample may be carry-over from other donors' samples.

This clonotype was seen at least ten times. The J gene is TRBJ1-4, the V gene TRBV12-3 or TRBV12-4, with a weak D call TRBD1 (5 bases). V lost 6 bases, J lost 7 bases, and 15 bases lay in between. This CDR3 contains 14 residues. The CDR3 loop reads CASSPRGGGEKLFF. Written as DNA, the CDR3 is TGTGCCAGCAGCCCGCGGGGGGGAGGTGAAAAACTGTTTTTT.

The V call is TRBV6-5, the J call TRBJ2-3; possibly TRBD1 for D (5 bases). CDR3 length: 17 amino acids. The V end was cut by 5 bases, the J end by 0 bases, with 18 bases between. CDR1 and CDR2 from the germline V gene are MNHEY and SVGAGI. Written as DNA, the CDR3 is TGTGCCAGCAGTCCTAATGTCCCAGGGTTGAGCACAGATACGCAGTATTTT. Its protein product is CASSPNVPGLSTDTQYF.

V usage is TRBV6-1 and J usage is TRBJ1-1, with a possible D match to TRBD1 (5 bases). Trimming stripped 8 bases from V and 4 bases from J, with 11 bases between. The CDR3 length is 12 residues. CDR1 is MNHNS, CDR2 SASEGT, per germline. Here the CDR3 DNA reads TGTGCCAGCGGGGACCACTCCACTGAAGCTTTCTTT. Protein sequence: CASGDHSTEAFF.

This clonotype was observed many times. This chain joins TRBV9 and TRBJ1-4, with 7 bases identical to TRBD1. CDR1 is SGDLS, CDR2 YYNGEE, per germline. The junction had 11 bases not matched to a gene; V was cut back by 0 bases and J by 6 bases. The CDR3 length is 17 residues. The CDR3 is CASSVAPGQAFDEKLFF. The CDR3 nucleotides read TGTGCCAGCAGCGTAGCTCCCGGACAGGCCTTTGATGAAAAACTGTTTTTT.

This clonotype showed up many times. The V gene is TRBV5-1, the J gene TRBJ2-3; 9 bases match TRBD2. Germline trimming cut 0 bases from V and 2 bases from J; bases unmatched to any gene: 4. The CDR3 covers 16 residues. Germline V gives CDR1 SGHRS, CDR2 YFSETQ. CDR3 loop: CASSLDSGGLTDTQYF. In DNA, the CDR3 is TGCGCCAGCAGCTTGGATAGCGGGGGCCTCACAGATACGCAGTATTTT.